A selection of T cell receptor beta chains follows, all from one sample in a study of T cell responses to AZD1222 COVID-19 vaccine. Clones were sequenced by immunoSEQ multiplex PCR, and TCRdb holds only the in-frame ones, with some missing. The sample consists of 110,000 to 150,000 clones, around 93% of them appearing once. The sequences come from peripheral blood, collected 28 days after the second AZD1222 dose. The receptor set was obtained from an adult who received the AZD1222 COVID-19 vaccine. The CDR3 runs from the conserved cysteine through the conserved F or W. A D gene is named only where the DNA matches it firmly. The size field is filled for only some rows; it gives once, few, many or a size class.

NA	TRBV7-2	NA	TRBJ1-2	TGTGCCAGCAGCTTAGTCCAGGGGAGCTATGGCTACACCTTC	CASSLVQGSYGYTF
NA	TRBV11-3	NA	TRBJ2-1	TGTGCCAGCAGCTTAGGGCAGGGCAACAATGAGCAGTTCTTC	CASSLGQGNNEQFF
NA	TRBV7-9	NA	TRBJ2-1	TGTGCCAGCAGCTTACCCACATCGGGGACGGTCCAGTTCTTC	CASSLPTSGTVQFF
TRBD1	TRBV18	NA	TRBJ1-3	TGTGCCAGCTCCCCAAGACAGGGAATCGGAAACACCATATATTTT	CASSPRQGIGNTIYF
NA	TRBV3-1/TRBV3-2	NA	TRBJ1-6	TGTGCCAGCAGACCTAAAGTCGAATCACCCCTCCACTTT	CASRPKVESPLHF
NA	TRBV10-3	NA	TRBJ1-4	TGTGCCATCAGGGGGCAAGGAGAAAAACTGTTTTTT	CAIRGQGEKLFF
NA	TRBV11-3	NA	TRBJ1-3	TGTGCCAGCAGCGGCCAGGGGACCTCTGGAAACACCATATATTTT	CASSGQGTSGNTIYF
NA	TRBV19	few	TRBJ1-3	TGTGCCAGTAGTATATCGGGGAACTCTGGAAACACCATATATTTT	CASSISGNSGNTIYF
TRBD1	TRBV9	NA	TRBJ1-1	TGTGCCAGCAGCGCCTCGACAGGGACGAACACTGAAGCTTTCTTT	CASSASTGTNTEAFF
TRBD1	TRBV9	NA	TRBJ2-7	TGTGCCAGCAGCCCACAACAGGGGCACGAGCAGTACTTC	CASSPQQGHEQYF
TRBD1	TRBV7-9	NA	TRBJ1-6	TGTGCCAGCAGCTCACACAGGGGCAGAAATTCACCCCTCCACTTT	CASSSHRGRNSPLHF
TRBD1	TRBV12-3/TRBV12-4	NA	TRBJ1-1	TGTGCCAGCAGCAGGGGGATGAGCACTGAAGCTTTCTTT	CASSRGMSTEAFF
TRBD2	TRBV5-4	NA	TRBJ2-7	TGTGCCAGCAGCTTGCCTAGCGGAAATTCCTACGAGCAGTACTTC	CASSLPSGNSYEQYF
NA	TRBV15	NA	TRBJ1-2	TGTGCCACCAGCCAACCCAACCTGACCTATGGCTACACCTTC	CATSQPNLTYGYTF
TRBD1	TRBV7-3	NA	TRBJ2-3	TGTGCCAGCAGCCGGACAGGCGGCACAGATACGCAGTATTTT	CASSRTGGTDTQYF
NA	TRBV5-1	NA	TRBJ2-7	TGCGCCAGCAGCTTGGAGGGACGGGCCTACGAGCAGTACTTC	CASSLEGRAYEQYF
NA	TRBV27	NA	TRBJ1-1	TGTGCCAGCAGTTTATCGGGGGCGAACACTGAAGCTTTCTTT	CASSLSGANTEAFF
TRBD2	TRBV4-3	NA	TRBJ2-2	TGCGCCAGCAGCCAAGAGCCTCTAGCGGCCGGGGAGCTGTTTTTT	CASSQEPLAAGELFF
TRBD2	TRBV18	NA	TRBJ2-7	TGTGCCAGCTCACCTAAGGGAGGGGATTACGAGCAGTACTTC	CASSPKGGDYEQYF
NA	TRBV19	NA	TRBJ2-2	TGTGCCACTTCATGGTCCGGGGAGCTGTTTTTT	CATSWSGELFF
NA	TRBV9	NA	TRBJ1-3	TGTGCCAGCAGCGTAGATTTTGGTCGTGGAAACACCATATATTTT	CASSVDFGRGNTIYF
TRBD1	TRBV19	NA	TRBJ2-7	TGTGCCAGTAGTACGGACAGGTCCAGCTCCTACGAGCAGTACTTC	CASSTDRSSSYEQYF
TRBD1	TRBV4-2	NA	TRBJ1-5	TGTGCCAGCAGCCAATTCGGGACAGCTGAGAATCAGCCCCAGCATTTT	CASSQFGTAENQPQHF
NA	TRBV28	NA	TRBJ1-1	TGTGCCAGCAGTATCCAGGGTGAAGCTTTCTTT	CASSIQGEAFF
TRBD2	TRBV6-5	NA	TRBJ2-1	TGTGCCAGCAGTTACTCGGGACTAGCGGGGTACAATGAGCAGTTCTTC	CASSYSGLAGYNEQFF
TRBD1	TRBV9	NA	TRBJ1-3	TGTGCCAGCAGCGCGGGGACAGTCTCTGGAAACACCATATATTTT	CASSAGTVSGNTIYF
NA	TRBV11-2	NA	TRBJ1-1	TGTGCCAGCAGCACCTGGGGGGGTCCTGAGGCTTTCTTT	CASSTWGGPEAFF
TRBD2	TRBV3-1/TRBV3-2	NA	TRBJ2-4	TGTGCCAGCAGCCAGGGACTAGCGGGGAACATTCAGTACTTC	CASSQGLAGNIQYF
NA	TRBV29-1	NA	TRBJ1-1	TGCAGCGTTGGGGGCATCGACACTGAAGCTTTCTTT	CSVGGIDTEAFF
NA	TRBV3-1/TRBV3-2	NA	TRBJ1-2	TGTGCCAGTTCAGGCCTCTATGGCTACACCTTC	CASSGLYGYTF
NA	TRBV3-1/TRBV3-2	few	TRBJ1-6	TGTGCCAGCAGCACCACCGGGACGACAAATTGGGTCCGTTCACCCCTCCACTTT	CASSTTGTTNWVRSPLHF
NA	TRBV5-1	NA	TRBJ2-3	TGCGCCAGCAGCTTAAGGACTCCAAACACAGATACGCAGTATTTT	CASSLRTPNTDTQYF
TRBD1	TRBV5-1	NA	TRBJ1-2	TGCGCCAGCAGCTTGTCTGCCAGGGGGCAATCGAACTATGGCTACACCTTC	CASSLSARGQSNYGYTF
NA	TRBV24-1	NA	TRBJ1-5	TGTGCCACCAGTGGTTCAGTCGGGCGAGGACAGCCCCAGCATTTT	CATSGSVGRGQPQHF
NA	TRBV2	NA	TRBJ1-2	TGTGCCAGCAGCTCAGGGTTGACAGTATATGGCTACACCTTC	CASSSGLTVYGYTF
TRBD2	TRBV7-2	NA	TRBJ2-3	TGTGCCAGCAGCTTAGATCTAGCGGGCACAGATACGCAGTATTTT	CASSLDLAGTDTQYF
NA	TRBV29-1	NA	TRBJ2-5	TGCAGCGCTGCTAGCCACCAAGAGACCCAGTACTTC	CSAASHQETQYF
NA	TRBV4-1	NA	TRBJ2-2	TGCGCCAGCAGCCAAGATTGGGATAGGCTCGGGGAGCTGTTTTTT	CASSQDWDRLGELFF
TRBD1	TRBV5-1	NA	TRBJ2-2	TGCGCCAGCGGCAGGGGGTCCTCAACCTCCGGGGAGCTGTTTTTT	CASGRGSSTSGELFF
TRBD1	TRBV27	NA	TRBJ2-5	TGTGCCAGCAGACCAGACAGGGGTCGTCTCCAAGAGACCCAGTACTTC	CASRPDRGRLQETQYF
TRBD1	TRBV28	NA	TRBJ1-5	TGTGCCAGCAGTTGGGACAGAGGACAGCCCCAGCATTTT	CASSWDRGQPQHF
TRBD1	TRBV11-1	NA	TRBJ1-2	TGTGCCAGCAGCTTGGGACAGGACGCTAACTATGGCTACACCTTC	CASSLGQDANYGYTF
TRBD2	TRBV5-3	NA	TRBJ2-1	TGTGCCAGATACCTTCCTAGCGGGGTCTCCTACAATGAGCAGTTCTTC	CARYLPSGVSYNEQFF
NA	TRBV25-1	NA	TRBJ1-3	TGTGCCAGCAGTGACCCGCCTGGGGCGGGGGACACTGGAAACACCATATATTTT	CASSDPPGAGDTGNTIYF
NA	TRBV6-4	NA	TRBJ2-7	TGTGCCAGCAGTGACAACGGAGGCTACGAGCAGTACTTC	CASSDNGGYEQYF